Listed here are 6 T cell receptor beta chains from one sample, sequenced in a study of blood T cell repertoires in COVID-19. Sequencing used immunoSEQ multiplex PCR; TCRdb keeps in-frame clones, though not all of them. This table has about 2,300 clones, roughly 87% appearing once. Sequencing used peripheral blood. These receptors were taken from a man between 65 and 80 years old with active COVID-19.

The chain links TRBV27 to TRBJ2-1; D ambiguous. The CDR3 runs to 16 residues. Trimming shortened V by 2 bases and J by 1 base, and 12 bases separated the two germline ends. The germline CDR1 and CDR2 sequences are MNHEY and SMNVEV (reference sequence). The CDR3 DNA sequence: TGTGCCAGCAGTTTAATTTCAGGCGCTTCCTACAATGAGCAGTTCTTC. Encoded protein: CASSLISGASYNEQFF.

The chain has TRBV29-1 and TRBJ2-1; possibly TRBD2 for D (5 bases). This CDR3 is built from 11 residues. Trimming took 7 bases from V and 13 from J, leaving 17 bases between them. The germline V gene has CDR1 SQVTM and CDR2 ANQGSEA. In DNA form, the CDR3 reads TGCAGCGCATCAAAGCGGCCGTTACAGTTCTTC. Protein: CSASKRPLQFF.

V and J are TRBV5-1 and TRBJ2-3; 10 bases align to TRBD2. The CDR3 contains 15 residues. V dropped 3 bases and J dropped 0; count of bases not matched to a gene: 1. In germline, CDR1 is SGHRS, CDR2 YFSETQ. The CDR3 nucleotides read TGCGCCAGCAGCTCGACTAGCGGGAGCACAGATACGCAGTATTTT. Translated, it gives CASSSTSGSTDTQYF.

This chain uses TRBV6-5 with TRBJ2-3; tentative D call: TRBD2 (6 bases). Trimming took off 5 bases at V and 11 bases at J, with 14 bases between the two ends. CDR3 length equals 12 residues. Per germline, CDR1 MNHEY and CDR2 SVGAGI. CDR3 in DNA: TGTGCCAGCAGTAATGGGGACTTAAGGCAGTATTTT. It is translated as CASSNGDLRQYF.

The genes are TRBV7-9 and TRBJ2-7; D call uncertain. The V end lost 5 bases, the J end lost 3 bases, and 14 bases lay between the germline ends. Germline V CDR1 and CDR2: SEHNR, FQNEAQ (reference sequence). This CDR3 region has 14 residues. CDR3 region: CASSPDNFGYEQYF. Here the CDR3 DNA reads TGTGCCAGCAGCCCAGACAATTTTGGCTACGAGCAGTACTTC.

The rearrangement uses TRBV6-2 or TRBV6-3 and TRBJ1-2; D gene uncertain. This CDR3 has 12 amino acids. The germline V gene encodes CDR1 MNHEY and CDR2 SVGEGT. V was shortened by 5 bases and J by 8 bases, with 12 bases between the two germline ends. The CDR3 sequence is CASSIQTRGYTF. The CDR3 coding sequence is TGTGCCAGCAGTATCCAGACAAGGGGCTACACCTTC.